These 8 T cell receptor beta chains were sequenced from one sample in a study of blood T cells in healthy people across ages. Then a second PCR, running about 6 to 11 cycles, was carried out with a sample-barcoded 5' primer and a J-beta primer mix. MiXCR was run by TCRdb on the 5' RACE reads, yielding one entry per CDR3 protein. The sample lists about 630,000 distinct CDR3 sequences, approximately 21% occurring once. Sequencing input: blood. These receptors originate from a man between 70 and 80 years old in good health.

This clonotype has a handful of counts. The J gene is TRBJ1-6, the V gene TRBV27, with 7 bases matching TRBD1. V was clipped by 7 bases and J by 7 bases; unmatched bases: 7. This CDR3 spans 14 amino acids. CDR1 MNHEY and CDR2 SMNVEV come from the germline V gene (reference sequence). The CDR3 protein is CASTLGTENSPLHF. CDR3 in DNA: TGTGCCAGCACCCTTGGGACAGAGAATTCACCCCTCCACTTT.

CDR3 bases: TGCAGTGCTCAGGACAGGCGGGCCTATGGCTACACCTTC. It codes for CSAQDRRAYGYTF. The V gene is TRBV20-1, the J gene TRBJ1-2; 7 bases map to TRBD1. This CDR3 has 13 amino acids. Germline CDR1 reads DFQATT; CDR2 reads SNEGSKA (reference sequence). The trim removed 5 bases at V and 4 bases at J, leaving 7 bases unmatched.

This chain uses TRBV5-5 with TRBJ2-3; TRBD2 agrees at 8 bases. Germline CDR1 is SGHKS and CDR2 is YYEKEE (reference sequence). V trimming: 1 base; J trimming: 6 bases; junction bases outside the gene matches: 10. The CDR3 contains 16 residues. The CDR3 DNA reads TGTGCCAGCAGCTTGACTCCCCCTAGCGGGTTTGATACGCAGTATTTT. Translated, it gives CASSLTPPSGFDTQYF.

The chain links TRBV2 to TRBJ2-5, with D unclear. The J call may not be correct, given that the DNA end is closer to TRBJ2-1. CDR3 length equals 14 residues. The germline gives CDR1 SNHLY, CDR2 FYNNEI. Here the CDR3 DNA reads TGTGCCAGCATGGCTGGCACGGCTGGAAATGAGCAGTTCTTC. Encoded protein: CASMAGTAGNEQFF.

At least ten counts were recorded for this clonotype. CDR3 loop: CASSFRTQETQYF. The CDR3, as DNA: TGTGCCAGCAGCTTTCGGACACAAGAGACCCAGTACTTC. The chain joins TRBV7-3 to TRBJ2-5, with D tentatively TRBD1 (5 bases). The CDR3 sequence is 13 residues long. CDR1 and CDR2 from the germline V gene are SGHTA and FQGTGA. Trimming pared 3 bases from V and 2 bases from J, leaving 7 bases between.

Note on this clonotype: Just one base apart from a much larger clone, this may be a read error. The V call is TRBV12-3 or TRBV12-4, the J call TRBJ2-3; D is uncertain. The CDR3 has 13 amino acids. Deletions cut 4 bases from V and 0 bases from J, with 5 bases between. For the CDR3, the DNA is TGTGCCAGCAGTTGTGGGAGCACAGATACGCAGTATTTT. Translated: CASSCGSTDTQYF.

The genes are TRBV23-1 and TRBJ2-7; 7 bases are shared with TRBD2. TRBV23-1 counts as an open reading frame of uncertain function. With 5 bases clipped from V and 0 bases from J, the junction kept 10 bases outside the gene matches. The CDR3 is 16 residues long. CDR3 amino acids: CASSISGAGFSYEQYF. In DNA form, the CDR3 reads TGCGCCAGCAGTATTTCAGGAGCGGGGTTCTCCTACGAGCAGTACTTC.

This clonotype showed up just a few times. This rearrangement joins TRBV7-9 to TRBJ2-7; D possibly uses TRBD1 or TRBD2 (5 bases each). Trimming removed 3 bases at V and 2 bases at J, with 14 bases between. Germline V CDR1 and CDR2: SEHNR, FQNEAQ (reference sequence). This CDR3 region has 15 residues. The CDR3 sequence is CASSLEGTPPYEQYF. The CDR3, as DNA: TGTGCCAGCAGCTTGGAAGGGACCCCCCCCTACGAGCAGTACTTC.